Sequencing of this T cell receptor beta chain was carried out in a study of Ad26.COV2.S vaccination and SARS-CoV-2 variants. Across the study: Recipients of Ad26.COV2.S got it intramuscularly, once or twice 56 days apart.

The protocol was immunoSEQ multiplex PCR, while the TCRdb copy is restricted to in-frame clones and leaves out a portion. The top ten hold roughly 3.2% of the sample, which has roughly 390,000 clones, about 85% seen once. In the case of this clone: Its antigen is unknown.

Overall study results and limits: Breadth, reportedly substantial, characterized the spike-specific CD8+ and CD4+ T cell responses after vaccination.

The V end lost 0 bases, the J end lost 8 bases, and 10 bases lay between the germline ends. The CDR3 covers 14 residues. CDR1 is SEHNR, CDR2 FQNEAQ, per germline (reference sequence). Treatment in this sample: roughly 19 received Ad26.COV2.S at low or high dose, single or two shots; roughly five received placebo; per-sample allocation not given. Specimens were obtained on day 63 following the first vaccine or placebo injection. An adult aged 18-55 years in Boston served as the donor. Wuhan-strain spike was delivered by a replication-incompetent Ad26 vector. The chain carries TRBV7-9 and TRBJ2-2; weak D call: TRBD2 (5 bases). The sequences come from peripheral blood, collected in a trial of Ad26.COV2.S vaccine versus placebo. This clonotype was sampled from a person between 18 and 65 years old who received the Ad26.COV2.S COVID-19 vaccine or a placebo. In nucleotides, the CDR3 is TGTGCCAGCAGCTTAGCGCTGGAGGATGGGGAGCTGTTTTTT. Protein: CASSLALEDGELFF.